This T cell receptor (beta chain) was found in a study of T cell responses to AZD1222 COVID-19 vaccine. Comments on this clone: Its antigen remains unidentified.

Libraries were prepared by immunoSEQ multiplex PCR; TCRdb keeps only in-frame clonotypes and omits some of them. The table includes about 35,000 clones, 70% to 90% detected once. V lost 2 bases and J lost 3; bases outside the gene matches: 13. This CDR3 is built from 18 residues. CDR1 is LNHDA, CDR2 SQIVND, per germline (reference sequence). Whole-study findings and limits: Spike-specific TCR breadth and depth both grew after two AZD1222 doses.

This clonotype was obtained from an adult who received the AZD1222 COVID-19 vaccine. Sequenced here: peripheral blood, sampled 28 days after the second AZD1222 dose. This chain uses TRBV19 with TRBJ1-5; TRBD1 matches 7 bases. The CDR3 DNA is TGTGCCAGTAGTATAATTTGGGGGGGGACAGTGAACAATCAGCCCCAGCATTTT. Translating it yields CASSIIWGGTVNNQPQHF.